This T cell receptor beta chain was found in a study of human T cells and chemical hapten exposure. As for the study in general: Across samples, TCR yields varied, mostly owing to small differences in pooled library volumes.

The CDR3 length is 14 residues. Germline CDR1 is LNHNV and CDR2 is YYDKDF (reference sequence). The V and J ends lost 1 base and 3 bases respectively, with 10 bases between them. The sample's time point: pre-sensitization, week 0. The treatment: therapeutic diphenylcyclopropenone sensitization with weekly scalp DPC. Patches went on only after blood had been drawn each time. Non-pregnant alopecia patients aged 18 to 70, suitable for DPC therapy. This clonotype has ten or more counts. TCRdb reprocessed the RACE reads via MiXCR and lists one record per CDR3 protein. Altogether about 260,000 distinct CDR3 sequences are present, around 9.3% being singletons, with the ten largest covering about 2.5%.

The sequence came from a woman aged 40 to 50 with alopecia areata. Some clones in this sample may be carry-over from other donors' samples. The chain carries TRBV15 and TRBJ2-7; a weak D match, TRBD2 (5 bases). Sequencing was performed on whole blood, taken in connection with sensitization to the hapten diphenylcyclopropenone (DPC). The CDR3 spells CATSRGGKGYEQYF. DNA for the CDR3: TGTGCCACCAGCAGAGGAGGGAAGGGCTACGAGCAGTACTTC.